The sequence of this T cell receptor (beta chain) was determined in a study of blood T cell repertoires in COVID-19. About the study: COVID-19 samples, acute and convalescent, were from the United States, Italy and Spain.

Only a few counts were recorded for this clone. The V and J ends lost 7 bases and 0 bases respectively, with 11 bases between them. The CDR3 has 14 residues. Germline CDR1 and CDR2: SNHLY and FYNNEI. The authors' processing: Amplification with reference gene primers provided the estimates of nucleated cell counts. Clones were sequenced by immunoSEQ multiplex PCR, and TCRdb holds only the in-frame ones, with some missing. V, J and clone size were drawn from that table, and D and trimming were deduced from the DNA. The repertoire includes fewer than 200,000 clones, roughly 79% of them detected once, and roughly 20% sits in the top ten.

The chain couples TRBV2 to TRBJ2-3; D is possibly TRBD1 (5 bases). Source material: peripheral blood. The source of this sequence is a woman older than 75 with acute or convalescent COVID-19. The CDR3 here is CASNLWTSTDTQYF. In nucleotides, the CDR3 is TGTGCCAGCAATCTATGGACAAGCACAGATACGCAGTATTTT. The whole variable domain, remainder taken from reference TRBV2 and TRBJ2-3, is EPEVTQTPSHQVTQMGQEVILRCVPISNHLYFYWYRQILGQKVEFLVSFYNNEISEKSEIFDDQFSVERPDGSNFTLKIRSTKLEDSAMYFCASNLWTSTDTQYFGPGTRLTVL.